This T cell receptor (beta chain) was sequenced during a study of blood T cell repertoires in COVID-19. CDR1 and CDR2 (germline): SGHVS, FQNEAQ. Trimming pared 1 base from V and 7 bases from J, leaving 14 bases between. The CDR3 runs 15 residues. In the original workflow: Estimated nucleated cell counts came from reference gene primer amplification. Profiled with immunoSEQ multiplex PCR; TCRdb holds only in-frame clones, not every one. That table is the source of V, J and clone size, and D and trimming were worked out from the DNA. The data show 400,000 to 550,000 clones, about 89% seen once. The receptor was derived from a woman in her 30s with acute or convalescent COVID-19. V is TRBV7-8 and J is TRBJ1-5; D unclear. Specimen: peripheral blood. The CDR3 nucleotides read TGTGCCAGCAGCTTAGAGCGTGCGGGTTGGCAGCCCCAGCATTTT. Translated, it gives CASSLERAGWQPQHF.